The T cell receptor (beta chain) under discussion was sequenced for a study of T cell repertoires in cytomegalovirus infection. Study details: CMV infection and matching HLA type were both indicated by public TCR beta signatures. Study findings and constraints: CMV-specific TCR beta clonotypes restricted by HLA-C were the ones dominating the ex vivo response.

A remark on this clonotype: What it recognizes is unknown.

This CDR3 spans 16 amino acids. Germline CDR1 and CDR2: MGHRA and YSYEKL. The V end lost 0 bases, the J end lost 6 bases, and 12 bases lay between the germline ends. TCRdb processed the reads anew with MiXCR; each CDR3 protein has one entry. The table lists about 830,000 distinct CDR3 sequences, 32% of them singletons. The clonotype originates from a human donor in good health (CMV status not recorded). Some clones in this sample may be carry-over from other donors' samples. The specimen comprised cultured CD8+ T cells from PBMCs, sampled from culture after CMV antigen stimulation. The genes are TRBV4-1 and TRBJ1-6; D is ambiguous. In nucleotides, the CDR3 is TGCGCCAGCAGCCAAGAGTCCCTTGGTCGTAATTCACCCCTCCACTTT. It specifies CASSQESLGRNSPLHF.